This section outlines one TCR beta chain sequence together with its context. Its specificity is not known. The PCR had 60 Vbeta and 13 Jbeta primers. Clones were sequenced by immunoSEQ multiplex PCR, and TCRdb holds only the in-frame ones, with some missing. The sample includes some 180,000 clones, 75% to 90% seen only once; the top ten take around 2.3%. This sample stems from a study of cytomegalovirus exposure and HLA in healthy donors. Findings and caveats of the study: The classifier reportedly diagnosed cytomegalovirus status with high sensitivity and specificity.

Per germline, CDR1 SGHAT and CDR2 FQNNGV. This CDR3 spans 16 amino acids. J lost 7 bases, V lost 3 bases, and 7 bases had no gene match. Sequences were obtained from PBMCs. The rearrangement uses TRBV11-2 and TRBJ2-1; the match to TRBD2 covers 12 bases. This receptor was obtained from a male donor in good health and CMV-seronegative. CDR3 sequence reads: CASSLWAGTSGNEQFF. In DNA form, the CDR3 reads TGTGCCAGCAGCTTGTGGGCAGGGACTAGCGGGAATGAGCAGTTCTTC.